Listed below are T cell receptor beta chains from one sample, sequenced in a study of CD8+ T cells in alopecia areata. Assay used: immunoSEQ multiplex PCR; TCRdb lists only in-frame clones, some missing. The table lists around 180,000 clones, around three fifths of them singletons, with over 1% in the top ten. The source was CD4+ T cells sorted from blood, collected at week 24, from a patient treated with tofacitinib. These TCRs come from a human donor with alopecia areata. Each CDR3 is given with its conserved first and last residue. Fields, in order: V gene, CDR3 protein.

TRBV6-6 CASSDSGGGPDTQYF
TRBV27 CASMSQNQETQYF
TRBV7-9 CASSSPQVVNTEAFF
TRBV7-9 CASSLTSGAVSYNEQFF
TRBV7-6 CASSFSGAGANVLTF
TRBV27 CASRLTSGVPNEQFF
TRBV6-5 CASSSLTSGTYEQYF
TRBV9 CASNRGQGAAGELFF
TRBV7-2 CASSLSRGSGNTIYF
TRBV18 CASSPLRGDNHEQFF
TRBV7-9 CASSFSVTEAFF
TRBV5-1 CATNSGGRQETQYF
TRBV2 CASGSRTESYGYTF
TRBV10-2 CASSQAGVAETQYF